This T cell receptor beta chain was sequenced for a study of blood T cells in healthy people across ages. Study-wide background: Template switching picked up about one barcoded beta molecule for each two T cells.

With a J-beta primer mix and a sample-barcoded 5' primer, a second PCR ran about 7 to 11 cycles. Each CDR3 protein gets one entry after TCRdb re-called the 5' RACE reads with MiXCR. The repertoire holds roughly 1.5 million distinct CDR3 sequences, with 35% to 45% as singletons. General study points: Lack of knowledge of donor CMV status possibly confounded expanded clonotype changes. A greater number of naive CD4+ cells and higher diversity distinguished long-lived donors from aged donors. With age, beta diversity per million T cells declined roughly linearly, significantly by about 40.

This CDR3 spans 16 amino acids. V lost 1 base and J 0 bases, leaving 10 bases between the germline ends. Germline loops: CDR1 LGHNA, CDR2 YNFKEQ. This clonotype occurred a few times. Its antigen is as yet unknown. The specimen sequenced was blood. The TCR originated in a woman between 18 and 29 years old in good health. This chain joins TRBV4-2 and TRBJ1-5, with D hard to call. The CDR3 nucleotides read TGTGCCAGCAGCCAAGGATCGACGGGTAGCAATCAGCCCCAGCATTTT. It yields the protein CASSQGSTGSNQPQHF.